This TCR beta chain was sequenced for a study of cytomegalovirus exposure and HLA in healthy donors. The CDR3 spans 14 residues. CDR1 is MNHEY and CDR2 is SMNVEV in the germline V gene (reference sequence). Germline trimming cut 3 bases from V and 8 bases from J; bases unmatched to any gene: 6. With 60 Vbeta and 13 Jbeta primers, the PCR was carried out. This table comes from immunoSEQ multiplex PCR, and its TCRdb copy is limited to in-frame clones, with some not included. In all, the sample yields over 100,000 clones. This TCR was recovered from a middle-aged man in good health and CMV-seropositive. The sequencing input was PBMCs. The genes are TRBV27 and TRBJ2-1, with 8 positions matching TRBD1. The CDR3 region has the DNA TGTGCCAGCAGTTTCCTGCAGGGGGCGGATGAGCAGTTCTTC. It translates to CASSFLQGADEQFF.